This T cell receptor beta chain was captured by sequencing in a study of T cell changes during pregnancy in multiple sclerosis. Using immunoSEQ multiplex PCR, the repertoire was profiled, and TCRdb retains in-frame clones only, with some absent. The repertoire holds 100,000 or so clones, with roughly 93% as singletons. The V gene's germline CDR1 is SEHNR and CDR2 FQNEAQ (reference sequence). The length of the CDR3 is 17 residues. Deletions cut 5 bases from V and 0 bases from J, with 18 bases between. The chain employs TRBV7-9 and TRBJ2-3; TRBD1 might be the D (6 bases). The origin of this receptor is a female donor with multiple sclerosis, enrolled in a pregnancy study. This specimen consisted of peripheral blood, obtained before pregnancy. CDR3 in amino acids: CASSLRRSGASTDTQYF. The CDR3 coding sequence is TGTGCCAGCAGCCTCCGTCGGTCAGGGGCTAGCACAGATACGCAGTATTTT.